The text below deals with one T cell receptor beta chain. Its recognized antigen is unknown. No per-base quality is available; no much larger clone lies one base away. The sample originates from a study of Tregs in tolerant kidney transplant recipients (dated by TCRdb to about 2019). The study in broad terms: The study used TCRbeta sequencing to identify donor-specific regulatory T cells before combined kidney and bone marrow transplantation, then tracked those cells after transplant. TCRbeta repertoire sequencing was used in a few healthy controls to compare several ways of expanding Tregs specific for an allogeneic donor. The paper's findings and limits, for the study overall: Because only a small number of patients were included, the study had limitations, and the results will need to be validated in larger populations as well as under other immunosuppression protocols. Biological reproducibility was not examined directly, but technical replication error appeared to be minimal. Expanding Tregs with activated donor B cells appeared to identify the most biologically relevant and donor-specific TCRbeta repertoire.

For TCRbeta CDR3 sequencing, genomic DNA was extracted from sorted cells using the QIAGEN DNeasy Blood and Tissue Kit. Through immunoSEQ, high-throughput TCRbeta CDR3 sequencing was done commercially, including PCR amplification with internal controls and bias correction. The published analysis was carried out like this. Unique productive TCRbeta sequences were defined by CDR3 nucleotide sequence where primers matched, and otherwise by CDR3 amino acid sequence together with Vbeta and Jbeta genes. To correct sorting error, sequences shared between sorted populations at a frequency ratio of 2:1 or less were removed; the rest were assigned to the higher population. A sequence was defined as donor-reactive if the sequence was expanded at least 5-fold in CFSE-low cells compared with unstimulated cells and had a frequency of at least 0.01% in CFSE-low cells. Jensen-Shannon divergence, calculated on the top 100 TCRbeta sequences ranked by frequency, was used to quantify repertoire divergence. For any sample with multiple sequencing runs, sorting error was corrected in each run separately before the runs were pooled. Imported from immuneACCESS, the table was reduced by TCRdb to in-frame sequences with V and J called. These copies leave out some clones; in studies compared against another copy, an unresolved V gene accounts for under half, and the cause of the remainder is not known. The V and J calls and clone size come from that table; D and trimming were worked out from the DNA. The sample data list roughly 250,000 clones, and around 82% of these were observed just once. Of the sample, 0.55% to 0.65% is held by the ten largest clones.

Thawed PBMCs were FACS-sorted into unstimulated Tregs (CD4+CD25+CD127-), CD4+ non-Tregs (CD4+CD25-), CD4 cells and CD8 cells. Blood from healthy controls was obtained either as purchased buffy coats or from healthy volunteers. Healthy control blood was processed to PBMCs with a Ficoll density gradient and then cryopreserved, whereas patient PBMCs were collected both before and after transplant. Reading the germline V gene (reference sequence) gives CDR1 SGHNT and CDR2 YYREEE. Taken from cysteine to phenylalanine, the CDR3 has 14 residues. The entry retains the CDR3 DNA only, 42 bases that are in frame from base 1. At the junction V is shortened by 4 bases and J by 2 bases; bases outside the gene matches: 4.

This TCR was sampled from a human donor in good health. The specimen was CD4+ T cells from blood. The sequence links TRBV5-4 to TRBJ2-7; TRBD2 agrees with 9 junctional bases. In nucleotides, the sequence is TGTGCCAGCAGCGCGACTAGCGGCGCCTACGAGCAGTACTTC. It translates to CASSATSGAYEQYF.